This T cell receptor beta chain was captured by sequencing in a study of cytomegalovirus exposure and HLA in healthy donors. Whole-study context: Sequencing of some 200 million T cells in an earlier analysis found 95 million to 120 million unique TCR beta sequences.

The primer mix had 60 Vbeta and 13 Jbeta primers. Method: immunoSEQ multiplex PCR; TCRdb's copy keeps in-frame clones and lacks some. The top ten clones hold 2.5% to 3% of a sample with roughly 130,000 clones, roughly 82% of them seen once. Of note for this clone: No antigen is known for it.

Study results and caveats: One cluster of highly shared sequence variants probably arose as a sequencing artifact. Testing in vitro showed a few CMV-associated chains specific for CMV antigens.

Material for sequencing was PBMCs. This receptor was identified in a woman younger than 30 in good health and CMV-seropositive.

The CDR3 DNA follows: TGTGCCAGCAGCCGAACGACAGGGGGCAGTACTGAAGCTTTCTTT. This translates into CASSRTTGGSTEAFF. The chain has TRBV11-2 and TRBJ1-1; 10 positions agree with TRBD1. The ends lost 5 bases at V and 5 bases at J; junction bases unmatched: 8. This CDR3 contains 15 residues. Germline lookup yields CDR1 SGHAT and CDR2 FQNNGV.